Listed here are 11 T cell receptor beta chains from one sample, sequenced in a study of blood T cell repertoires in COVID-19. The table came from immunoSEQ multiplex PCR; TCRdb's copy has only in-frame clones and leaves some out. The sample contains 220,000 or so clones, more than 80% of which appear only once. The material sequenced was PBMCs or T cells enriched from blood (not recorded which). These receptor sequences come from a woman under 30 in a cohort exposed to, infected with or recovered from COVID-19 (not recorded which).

CDR3 in amino acids: CASSPPGRSYGYTF. CDR3 nucleotides: TGTGCCAGCTCACCACCCGGGAGAAGCTATGGCTACACCTTC. The V and J genes are TRBV18 and TRBJ1-2; D unresolved. CDR1 is KGHSH and CDR2 is LQKENI in the germline V gene. The CDR3 length is 14 residues. Trimming cost V 0 bases and J 4 bases, with 9 bases left between them.

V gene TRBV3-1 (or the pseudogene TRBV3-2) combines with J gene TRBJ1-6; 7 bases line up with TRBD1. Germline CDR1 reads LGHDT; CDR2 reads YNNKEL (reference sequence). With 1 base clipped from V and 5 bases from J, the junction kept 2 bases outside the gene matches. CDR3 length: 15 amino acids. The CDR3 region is CASSQGGQHNSPLHF. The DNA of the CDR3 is TGTGCCAGCAGCCAAGGGGGACAGCATAATTCACCCCTCCACTTT.

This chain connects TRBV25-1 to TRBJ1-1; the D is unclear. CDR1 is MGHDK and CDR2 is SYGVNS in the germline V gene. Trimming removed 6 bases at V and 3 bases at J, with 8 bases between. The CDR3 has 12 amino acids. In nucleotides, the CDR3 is TGTGCCAGCAGCCTAGGAGACACTGAAGCTTTCTTT. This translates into CASSLGDTEAFF.

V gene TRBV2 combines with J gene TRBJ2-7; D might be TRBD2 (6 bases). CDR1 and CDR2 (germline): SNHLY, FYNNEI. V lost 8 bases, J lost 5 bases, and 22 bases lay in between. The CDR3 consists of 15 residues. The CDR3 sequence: CASAKRWGVIDEQYF. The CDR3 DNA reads TGTGCCAGCGCGAAGAGGTGGGGGGTTATTGACGAGCAGTACTTC. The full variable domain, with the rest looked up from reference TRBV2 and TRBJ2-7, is EPEVTQTPSHQVTQMGQEVILRCVPISNHLYFYWYRQILGQKVEFLVSFYNNEISEKSEIFDDQFSVERPDGSNFTLKIRSTKLEDSAMYFCASAKRWGVIDEQYFGPGTRLTVT.

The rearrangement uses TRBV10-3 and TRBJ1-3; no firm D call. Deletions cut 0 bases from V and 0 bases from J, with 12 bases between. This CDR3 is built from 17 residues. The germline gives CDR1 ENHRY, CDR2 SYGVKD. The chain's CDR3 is CAISESIRPSSGNTIYF. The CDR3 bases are TGTGCCATCAGTGAGTCGATCAGGCCGAGCTCTGGAAACACCATATATTTT.

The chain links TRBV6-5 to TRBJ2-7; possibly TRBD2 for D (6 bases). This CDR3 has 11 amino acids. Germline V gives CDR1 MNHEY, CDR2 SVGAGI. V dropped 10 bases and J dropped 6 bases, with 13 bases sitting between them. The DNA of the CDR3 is TGTGCCACCTCGGGAGCGGGCGAGCAGTACTTC. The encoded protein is CATSGAGEQYF.

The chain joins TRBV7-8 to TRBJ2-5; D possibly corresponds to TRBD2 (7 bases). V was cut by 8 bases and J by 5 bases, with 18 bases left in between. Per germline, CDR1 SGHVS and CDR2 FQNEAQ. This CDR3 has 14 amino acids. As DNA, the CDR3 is TGTGCCAGCTCGCTAGGGGGGGTTTGGGAGACCCAGTACTTC. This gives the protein CASSLGGVWETQYF.

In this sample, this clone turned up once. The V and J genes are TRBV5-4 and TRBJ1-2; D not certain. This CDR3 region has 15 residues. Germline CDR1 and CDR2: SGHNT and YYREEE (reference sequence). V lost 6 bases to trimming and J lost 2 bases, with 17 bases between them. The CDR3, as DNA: TGTGCCAGCAACCTAGACCCTGGAGGGAACTATGGCTACACCTTC. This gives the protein CASNLDPGGNYGYTF.

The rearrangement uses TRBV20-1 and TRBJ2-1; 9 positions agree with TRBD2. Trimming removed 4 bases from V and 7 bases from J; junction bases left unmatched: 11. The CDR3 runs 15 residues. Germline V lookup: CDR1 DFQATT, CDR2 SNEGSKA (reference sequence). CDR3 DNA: TGCAGTGCTAATGACGGGACTAGCCCTCGGAATGAGCAGTTCTTC. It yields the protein CSANDGTSPRNEQFF.

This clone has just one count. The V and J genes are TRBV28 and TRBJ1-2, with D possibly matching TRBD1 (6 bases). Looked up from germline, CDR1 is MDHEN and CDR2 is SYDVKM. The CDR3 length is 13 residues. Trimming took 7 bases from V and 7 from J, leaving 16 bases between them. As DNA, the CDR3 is TGTGCCAGCACCCGGACAGACCGGGGTGGCTACACCTTC. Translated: CASTRTDRGGYTF.

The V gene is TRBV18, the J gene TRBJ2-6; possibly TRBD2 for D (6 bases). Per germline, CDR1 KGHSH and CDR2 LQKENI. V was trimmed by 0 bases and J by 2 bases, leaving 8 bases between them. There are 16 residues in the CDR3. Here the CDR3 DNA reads TGTGCCAGCTCACCACCGCGGGGCGCTGGGGCCAACGTCCTGACTTTC. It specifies CASSPPRGAGANVLTF.